Each of the 17 T cell receptor beta chains below was sequenced from the same sample in a study of radiation and T cells in renal cell carcinoma. The time point: blood 2 weeks post-SBRT. Treatment: 15 Gy SBRT to primary tumor, nephrectomy 4 weeks later. Profiled with immunoSEQ multiplex PCR; TCRdb holds only in-frame clones, not every one. The repertoire includes some 120,000 clones, 81% of them detected once, and less than 2.5% sits in the top ten. Sequencing used blood, obtained from a patient whose treatment included radiotherapy and nephrectomy. All receptors derive from an older woman with renal cell carcinoma.

This clone is deemed medium-sized (0.01 to 0.1%). V and J are TRBV6-1 and TRBJ1-5; D possibly corresponds to TRBD1 (5 bases). V shed 2 bases and J shed 4 bases, with 21 bases lying between them. The CDR3 consists of 18 residues. Germline loops: CDR1 MNHNS, CDR2 SASEGT. CDR3 loop: CASSELRRSIKGNQPQHF. Written as DNA, the CDR3 is TGTGCCAGCAGTGAACTGAGACGGTCAATAAAGGGGAATCAGCCCCAGCATTTT.

V and J are TRBV5-1 and TRBJ1-2, with D tentatively TRBD1 (6 bases). The CDR3 is 16 residues long. Germline loops: CDR1 SGHRS, CDR2 YFSETQ. V was shortened by 0 bases and J by 8 bases, with 20 bases between the two germline ends. As DNA, the CDR3 is TGCGCCAGCAGCTTGGCCATGGACAGAAGATTGGGAGGCTACACCTTC. Protein sequence: CASSLAMDRRLGGYTF.

The chain has TRBV4-1 and TRBJ2-7; the match to TRBD1 covers 7 bases. This CDR3 is 15 amino acids long. With 0 bases clipped from V and 4 bases from J, the junction kept 6 bases outside the gene matches. Germline V gene sequence: CDR1 MGHRA, CDR2 YSYEKL. The CDR3 is CASSQDPQGVYEQYF. Here the CDR3 DNA reads TGCGCCAGCAGCCAAGATCCCCAGGGGGTGTACGAGCAGTACTTC.

The chain couples TRBV27 to TRBJ1-6; TRBD1 matches 9 bases. In germline, CDR1 is MNHEY, CDR2 SMNVEV (reference sequence). The CDR3 has 21 amino acids. J was trimmed by 0 bases and V by 5 bases; bases with no gene match: 17. CDR3 region: CASSPTGGSDRASSYNSPLHF. The CDR3 nucleotides read TGTGCCAGCAGTCCAACAGGGGGCTCCGATAGGGCAAGCTCCTATAATTCACCCCTCCACTTT.

The CDR3 sequence is CASSQPLAGETQYF. Written as DNA, the CDR3 is TGTGCCAGCAGCCAACCTCTAGCGGGAGAGACCCAGTACTTC. The genes are TRBV14 and TRBJ2-5; 8 bases agree with TRBD2. CDR3 length: 14 amino acids. Germline V CDR1 and CDR2: SGHDN, FVKESK. V shed 2 bases and J 4 bases; nucleotides not matched to a gene: 3.

The rearrangement links TRBV5-6 to TRBJ2-7, with 7 bases lining up with TRBD1. The CDR3 is 15 amino acids. The ends lost 0 bases at V and 3 bases at J; junction bases unmatched: 6. Germline CDR1 reads SGHDT; CDR2 reads YYEEEE. For the CDR3, the DNA is TGTGCCAGCAGCTTGGGGACCCCAGGGGGCTACGAGCAGTACTTC. This sequence encodes CASSLGTPGGYEQYF.

The chain employs TRBV29-1 and TRBJ1-1, with D tentatively TRBD1 (5 bases). CDR1 SQVTM and CDR2 ANQGSEA come from the germline V gene. This CDR3 spans 14 amino acids. V shed 6 bases and J shed 1 base, with 15 bases lying between them. This CDR3 is CSVRLARGNTEAFF. The CDR3 DNA reads as TGCAGCGTCCGACTAGCTAGGGGGAACACTGAAGCTTTCTTT.

The CDR3 bases are TGTGCCAGCAGCCAAGTCCGATCGACAGACTCTGGAAACACCATATATTTT. Its protein product is CASSQVRSTDSGNTIYF. This sequence joins TRBV4-2 and TRBJ1-3; D is possibly TRBD1 (5 bases). Germline assignment: CDR1 LGHNA and CDR2 YNFKEQ. The CDR3 loop spans 17 amino acids. Trimming shortened V by 1 base and J by 0 bases, and 13 bases separated the two germline ends.

The chain recombines TRBV27 with TRBJ2-7, with 13 nucleotides matching TRBD2. Unmatched junction bases numbered 10, after V lost 6 bases and J lost 5 bases. Germline lookup yields CDR1 MNHEY and CDR2 SMNVEV (reference sequence). The CDR3 sequence is 16 residues long. The CDR3 loop reads CASSSTSGLAGHEQYF. For the CDR3, the DNA is TGTGCCAGCAGCTCGACCTCGGGACTAGCGGGACACGAGCAGTACTTC.

V usage is TRBV2 and J usage is TRBJ1-1; 10 bases are a match to TRBD1. With 5 bases clipped from V and 5 bases from J, the junction kept 5 bases outside the gene matches. The CDR3 consists of 14 residues. The germline CDR1 and CDR2 sequences are SNHLY and FYNNEI. CDR3 region: CASSIRDRGTEAFF. CDR3 DNA: TGTGCCAGCAGTATCCGGGACAGGGGAACTGAAGCTTTCTTT. The complete variable domain, with remaining parts taken from reference TRBV2 and TRBJ1-1, reads EPEVTQTPSHQVTQMGQEVILRCVPISNHLYFYWYRQILGQKVEFLVSFYNNEISEKSEIFDDQFSVERPDGSNFTLKIRSTKLEDSAMYFCASSIRDRGTEAFFGQGTRLTVV.

This chain connects TRBV6-6 to TRBJ2-3; TRBD1 matches at 8 bases. The CDR3 consists of 14 residues. Looked up from germline, CDR1 is MNHNY and CDR2 is SVGAGI (reference sequence). After removal of 6 bases from V and 3 bases from J, the junction contained 5 bases not matched to a gene. The CDR3 loop reads CASRPDRGTDTQYF. The CDR3 DNA reads TGTGCCAGCAGACCTGACAGGGGAACAGATACGCAGTATTTT.

The chain uses TRBV2 and TRBJ2-7; D is unresolved. V lost 3 bases and J 2 bases, leaving 2 bases between the germline ends. Germline CDR1 reads SNHLY; CDR2 reads FYNNEI. CDR3 length: 11 residues. CDR3 DNA sequence: TGTGCCAGCAGTGAGGCCTACGAGCAGTACTTC. Translated: CASSEAYEQYF.

The count of this clone is one. The gene calls are TRBV5-4 and TRBJ1-1, with D possibly matching TRBD1 (6 bases). V was cut by 2 bases and J by 0 bases, with 17 bases left in between. Germline CDR1 and CDR2: SGHNT and YYREEE (reference sequence). The CDR3 is made up of 17 amino acids. CDR3 DNA sequence: TGTGCCAGCAGCTTAGGGGGACCGTCTTTTATGAACACTGAAGCTTTCTTT. This gives the protein CASSLGGPSFMNTEAFF.

The V and J genes are TRBV9 and TRBJ2-7; 9 positions match TRBD1. CDR1 is SGDLS and CDR2 is YYNGEE in the germline V gene. This CDR3 has 16 amino acids. Unmatched junction bases numbered 9, after V lost 1 base and J lost 4 bases. CDR3 coding DNA: TGTGCCAGCAGCGTAAACCCCGGACAGGGGAGGTACGAGCAGTACTTC. Translating it yields CASSVNPGQGRYEQYF.

This chain uses TRBV5-6 with TRBJ1-5, with a tentative D call TRBD1 (5 bases). Looked up from germline, CDR1 is SGHDT and CDR2 is YYEEEE. The length of the CDR3 is 14 residues. The V and J ends lost 6 bases and 7 bases respectively, with 17 bases between them. In DNA, the CDR3 is TGTGCCAGCAACCTTAGGGGAAGAGAACAGCCCCAGCATTTT. It yields the protein CASNLRGREQPQHF. Variable domain in full (rest from reference TRBV5-6 and TRBJ1-5): DAGVTQSPTHLIKTRGQQVTLRCSPKSGHDTVSWYQQALGQGPQFIFQYYEEEERQRGNFPDRFSGHQFPNYSSELNVNALLLGDSALYLCASNLRGREQPQHFGDGTRLSIL.

In the case of this clone: The junction departs from the called germline gene at one end, perhaps through a read error. The chain employs TRBV7-7 and TRBJ2-5, with 7 bases identical to TRBD1. Germline V gives CDR1 SSHAT, CDR2 FNYEAQ (reference sequence). This CDR3 is 15 amino acids long. Here the CDR3 DNA reads TGTGCTAGCAGCTTAGAGAGGGACAGTCAAGAGACCCAGTACTTC. It translates to CASSLERDSQETQYF.

About this clone itself: One end of the junction does not line up with germline, which may come from a read error. The chain has TRBV6-5 and TRBJ2-3; unclear D gene. Per germline, CDR1 MNHEY and CDR2 SVGAGI. The CDR3 consists of 11 residues. The DNA for the CDR3 is TGTGCCAGCAGTCCGGGTCCCCGCAGGCATTTT. This gives the protein CASSPGPRRHF.